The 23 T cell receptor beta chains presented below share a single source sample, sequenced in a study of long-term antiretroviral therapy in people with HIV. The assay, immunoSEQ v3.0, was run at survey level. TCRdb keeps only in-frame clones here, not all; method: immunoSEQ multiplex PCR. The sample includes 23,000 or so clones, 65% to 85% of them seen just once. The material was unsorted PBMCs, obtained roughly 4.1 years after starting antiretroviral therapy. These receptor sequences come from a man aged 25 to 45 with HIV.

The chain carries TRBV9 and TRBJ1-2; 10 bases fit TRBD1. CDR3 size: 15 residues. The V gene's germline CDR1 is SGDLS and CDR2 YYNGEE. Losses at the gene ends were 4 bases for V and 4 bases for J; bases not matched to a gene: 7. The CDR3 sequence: CASSIGGDRGYGYTF. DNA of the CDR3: TGTGCCAGCAGCATAGGCGGGGACAGGGGCTATGGCTACACCTTC.

The CDR3 region is CASSSTPEGGHLSRAFF. As DNA, the CDR3 is TGTGCCAGCAGCTCCACCCCGGAGGGAGGGCACTTGTCCCGGGCTTTCTTT. The genes are TRBV7-8 and TRBJ1-1, with D uncertain. The germline gives CDR1 SGHVS, CDR2 FQNEAQ. This CDR3 comprises 17 residues. The V and J ends lost 4 bases and 11 bases respectively, with 29 bases between them.

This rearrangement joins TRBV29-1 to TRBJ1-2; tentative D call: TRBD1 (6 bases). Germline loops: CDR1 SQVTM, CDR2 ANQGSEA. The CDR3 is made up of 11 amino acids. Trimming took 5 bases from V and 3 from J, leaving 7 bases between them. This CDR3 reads CSVRTDYGYTF. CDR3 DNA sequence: TGCAGCGTTCGGACAGACTATGGCTACACCTTC. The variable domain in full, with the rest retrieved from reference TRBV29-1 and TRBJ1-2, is SAVISQKPSRDICQRGTSLTIQCQVDSQVTMMFWYRQQPGQSLTLIATANQGSEATYESGFVIDKFPISRPNLTFSTLTVSNMSPEDSSIYLCSVRTDYGYTFGSGTRLTVV.

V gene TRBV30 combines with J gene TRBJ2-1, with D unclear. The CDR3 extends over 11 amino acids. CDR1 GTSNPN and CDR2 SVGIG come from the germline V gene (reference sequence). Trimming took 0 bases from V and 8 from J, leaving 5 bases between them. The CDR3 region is CAWSVIHEQFF. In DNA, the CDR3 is TGTGCCTGGAGTGTAATCCATGAGCAGTTCTTC.

CDR3 residues: CSLRLVTGLSYEQYF. The CDR3 bases are TGCAGCCTGCGACTGGTGACAGGCCTGTCCTACGAGCAGTACTTC. The genes are TRBV29-1 and TRBJ2-7, with D perhaps TRBD1 (6 bases). V shed 8 bases and J shed 1 base, with 21 bases lying between them. There are 15 residues in the CDR3. The V gene's germline CDR1 is SQVTM and CDR2 ANQGSEA.

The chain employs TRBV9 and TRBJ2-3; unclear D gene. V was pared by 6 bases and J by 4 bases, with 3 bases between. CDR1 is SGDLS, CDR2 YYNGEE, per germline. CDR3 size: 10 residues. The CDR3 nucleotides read TGTGCCAGCAATGCAGATACGCAGTATTTT. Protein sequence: CASNADTQYF.

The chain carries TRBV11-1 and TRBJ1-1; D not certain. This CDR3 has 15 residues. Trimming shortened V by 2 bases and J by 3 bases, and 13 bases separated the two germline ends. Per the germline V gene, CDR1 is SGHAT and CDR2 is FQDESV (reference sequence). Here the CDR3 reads CASSLQTGEDTEAFF. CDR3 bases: TGTGCCAGCAGCTTACAAACCGGAGAGGACACTGAAGCTTTCTTT.

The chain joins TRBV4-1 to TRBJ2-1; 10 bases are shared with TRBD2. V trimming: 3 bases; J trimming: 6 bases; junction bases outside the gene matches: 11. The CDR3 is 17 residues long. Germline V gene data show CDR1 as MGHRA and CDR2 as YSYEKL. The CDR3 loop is CASSHPLEQRGGNEQFF. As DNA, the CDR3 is TGCGCCAGCAGCCACCCCCTCGAGCAGCGGGGGGGCAATGAGCAGTTCTTC.

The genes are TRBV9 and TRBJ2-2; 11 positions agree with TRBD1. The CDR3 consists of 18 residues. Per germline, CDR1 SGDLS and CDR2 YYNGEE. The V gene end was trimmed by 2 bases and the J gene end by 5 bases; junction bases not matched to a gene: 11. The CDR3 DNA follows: TGTGCCAGCAGCGTCCCTTCCAGGACAGGGGGCGATACCGGGGAGCTGTTTTTT. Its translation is CASSVPSRTGGDTGELFF. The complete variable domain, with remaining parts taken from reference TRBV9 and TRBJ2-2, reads DSGVTQTPKHLITATGQRVTLRCSPRSGDLSVYWYQQSLDQGLQFLIQYYNGEERAKGNILERFSAQQFPDLHSELNLSSLELGDSALYFCASSVPSRTGGDTGELFFGEGSRLTVL.

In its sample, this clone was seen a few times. The CDR3 DNA follows: TGTGCCTGGAGTGTACCGGTCAGGGGGCCCGACGAGCAGTACTTC. Amino acids: CAWSVPVRGPDEQYF. The chain employs TRBV30 and TRBJ2-7; 8 bases align to TRBD1. This CDR3 has 15 residues. Trimming cost V 0 bases and J 5 bases; bases outside gene matches: 9. In germline, CDR1 is GTSNPN, CDR2 SVGIG (reference sequence).

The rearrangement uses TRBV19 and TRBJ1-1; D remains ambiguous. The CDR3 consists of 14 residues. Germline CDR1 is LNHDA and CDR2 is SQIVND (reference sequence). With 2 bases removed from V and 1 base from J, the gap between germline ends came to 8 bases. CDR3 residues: CASSIMAENTEAFF. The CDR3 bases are TGTGCCAGTAGTATAATGGCAGAGAACACTGAAGCTTTCTTT.

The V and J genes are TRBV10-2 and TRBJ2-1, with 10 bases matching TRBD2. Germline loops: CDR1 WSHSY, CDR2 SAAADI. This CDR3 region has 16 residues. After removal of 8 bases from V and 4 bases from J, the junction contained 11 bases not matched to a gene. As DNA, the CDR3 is TGCGCCAGCGGGGAACTACTAGCGGGGTCATACAATGAGCAGTTCTTC. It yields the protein CASGELLAGSYNEQFF.

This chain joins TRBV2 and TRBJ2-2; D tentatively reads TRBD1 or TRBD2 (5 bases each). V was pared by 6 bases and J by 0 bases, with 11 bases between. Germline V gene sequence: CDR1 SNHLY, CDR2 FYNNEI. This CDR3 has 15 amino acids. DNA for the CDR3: TGTGCCAGCAGGGGACCATCCGCGAACACCGGGGAGCTGTTTTTT. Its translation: CASRGPSANTGELFF.

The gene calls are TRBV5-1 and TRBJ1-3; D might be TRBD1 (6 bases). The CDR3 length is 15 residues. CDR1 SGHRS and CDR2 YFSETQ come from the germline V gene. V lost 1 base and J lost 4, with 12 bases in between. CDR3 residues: CASSLNWGPGNTIYF. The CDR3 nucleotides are TGCGCCAGCAGCTTGAATTGGGGGCCCGGAAACACCATATATTTT.

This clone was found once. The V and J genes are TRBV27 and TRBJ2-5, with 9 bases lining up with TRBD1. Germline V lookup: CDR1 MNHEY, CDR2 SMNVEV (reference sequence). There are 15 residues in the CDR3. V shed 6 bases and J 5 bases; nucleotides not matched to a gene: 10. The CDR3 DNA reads TGTGCCAGCAGAGGACTCGGACAGGGGAGGGAGACCCAGTACTTC. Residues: CASRGLGQGRETQYF.

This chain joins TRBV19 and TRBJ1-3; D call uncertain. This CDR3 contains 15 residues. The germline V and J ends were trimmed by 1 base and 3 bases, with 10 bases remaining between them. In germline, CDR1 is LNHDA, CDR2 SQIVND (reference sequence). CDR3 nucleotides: TGTGCCAGTAGTATAGGAGCCGGATATGGAAACACCATATATTTT. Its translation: CASSIGAGYGNTIYF.

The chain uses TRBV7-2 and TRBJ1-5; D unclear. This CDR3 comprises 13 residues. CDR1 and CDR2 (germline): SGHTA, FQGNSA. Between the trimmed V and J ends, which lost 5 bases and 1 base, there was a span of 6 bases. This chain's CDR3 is CASSTRSNQPQHF. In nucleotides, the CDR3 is TGTGCCAGCAGCACTCGCAGCAATCAGCCCCAGCATTTT.

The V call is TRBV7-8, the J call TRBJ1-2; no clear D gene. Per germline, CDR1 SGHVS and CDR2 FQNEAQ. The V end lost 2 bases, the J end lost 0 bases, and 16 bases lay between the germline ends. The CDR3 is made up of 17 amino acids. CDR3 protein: CASSLNLEDGANYGYTF. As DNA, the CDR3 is TGTGCCAGCAGCTTAAACCTGGAGGACGGTGCTAACTATGGCTACACCTTC. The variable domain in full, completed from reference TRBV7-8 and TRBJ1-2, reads GAGVSQSPRYKVAKRGQDVALRCDPISGHVSLFWYQQALGQGPEFLTYFQNEAQLDKSGLPSDRFFAERPEGSVSTLKIQRTQQEDSAVYLCASSLNLEDGANYGYTFGSGTRLTVV.

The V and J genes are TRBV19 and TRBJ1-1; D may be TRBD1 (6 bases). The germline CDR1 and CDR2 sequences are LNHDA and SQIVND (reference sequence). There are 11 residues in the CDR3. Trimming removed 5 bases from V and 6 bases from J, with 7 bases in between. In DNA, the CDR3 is TGTGCCAGTAGTGGGGGGCCTGAAGCTTTCTTT. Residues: CASSGGPEAFF.

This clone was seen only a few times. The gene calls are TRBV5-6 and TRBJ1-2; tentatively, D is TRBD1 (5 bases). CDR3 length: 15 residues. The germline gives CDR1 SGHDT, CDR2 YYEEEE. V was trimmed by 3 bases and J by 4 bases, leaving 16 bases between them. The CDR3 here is CASSSGTYGGYGYTF. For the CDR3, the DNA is TGTGCCAGCAGCTCCGGGACCTACGGGGGCTATGGCTACACCTTC.

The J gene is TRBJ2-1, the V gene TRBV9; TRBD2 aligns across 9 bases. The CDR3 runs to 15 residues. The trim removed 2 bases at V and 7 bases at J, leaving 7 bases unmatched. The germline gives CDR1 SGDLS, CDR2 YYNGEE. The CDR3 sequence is CASSVDSGRGNEQFF. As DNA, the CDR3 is TGTGCCAGCAGCGTGGATAGCGGGAGAGGGAATGAGCAGTTCTTC.

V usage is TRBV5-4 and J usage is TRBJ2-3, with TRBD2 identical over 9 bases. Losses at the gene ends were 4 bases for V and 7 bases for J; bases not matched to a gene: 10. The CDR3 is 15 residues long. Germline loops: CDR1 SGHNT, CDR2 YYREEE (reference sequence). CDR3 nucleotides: TGTGCCAGCAGCACCAGGGCTAGCGGGGCAAATACGCAGTATTTT. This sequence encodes CASSTRASGANTQYF. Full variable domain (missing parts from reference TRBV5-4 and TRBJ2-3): ETGVTQSPTHLIKTRGQQVTLRCSSQSGHNTVSWYQQALGQGPQFIFQYYREEENGRGNFPPRFSGLQFPNYSSELNVNALELDDSALYLCASSTRASGANTQYFGPGTRLTVL.

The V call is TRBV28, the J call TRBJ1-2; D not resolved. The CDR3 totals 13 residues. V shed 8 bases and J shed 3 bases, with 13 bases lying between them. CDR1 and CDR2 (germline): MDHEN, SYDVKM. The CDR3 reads CASEEERDYGYTF. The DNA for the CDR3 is TGTGCCAGCGAGGAGGAGAGGGACTATGGCTACACCTTC.